The 5 T cell receptor beta chains in this list originate from one sample, sequenced in a study of response to subunit inactivated influenza vaccine. One entry per CDR3 protein, called by TCRdb with MiXCR from the RT-PCR reads. The repertoire holds roughly 500,000 distinct CDR3 sequences, roughly 25% seen once, with about 3% in the top ten. The sample also formed part of further work on T cells expressing NK-cell markers. Turning to that study: The authors generated TCR beta cDNA through 5'RACE template switching with UMIs.

Sequencing used CD4+ T cells sorted from PBMCs, obtained 11 to 12 days after vaccination. The origin of the receptors is a man aged 45-65 years who received an inactivated influenza vaccine.

The chain couples TRBV14 to TRBJ1-2; TRBD1 is a possible D gene (6 bases). The CDR3 is made up of 14 amino acids. CDR1 and CDR2 (germline): SGHDN, FVKESK. V lost 4 bases to trimming and J lost 7 bases, with 16 bases between them. In DNA, the CDR3 is TGTGCCAGCAGCCCAATTACAGGGTCTGGTGGCTACACCTTC. Translating gives CASSPITGSGGYTF.

V is TRBV14 and J is TRBJ2-1; TRBD1 matches 8 bases. From germline, CDR1 is SGHDN and CDR2 FVKESK. The length of the CDR3 is 13 residues. The V and J ends lost 4 bases and 12 bases, in that order; junction bases with no gene match: 8. CDR3 nucleotides: TGTGCCAGCAGCCGGACAGGGCCAGATGGGCAGTTCTTC. Encoded protein: CASSRTGPDGQFF. The full variable domain, its missing parts supplied by reference TRBV14 and TRBJ2-1, is EAGVTQFPSHSVIEKGQTVTLRCDPISGHDNLYWYRRVMGKEIKFLLHFVKESKQDESGMPNNRFLAERTGGTYSTLKVQPAELEDSGVYFCASSRTGPDGQFFGPGTRLTVL.

This rearrangement joins TRBV20-1 to TRBJ1-5; possible D gene TRBD1, 6 bases. CDR1 and CDR2 (germline): DFQATT, SNEGSKA (reference sequence). The CDR3 consists of 16 residues. V was cut by 4 bases and J by 4 bases, with 20 bases left in between. For the CDR3, the DNA is TGCAGTGCTATACTAGGGGGAGGGAAATGGAATCAGCCCCAGCATTTT. Encoded protein: CSAILGGGKWNQPQHF.

The chain couples TRBV4-2 to TRBJ2-7; 7 bases are a match to TRBD2. With V trimmed by 0 bases and J by 3 bases, 5 bases remained unmatched. The germline V gene has CDR1 LGHNA and CDR2 YNFKEQ. CDR3 length: 15 amino acids. CDR3 DNA: TGTGCCAGCAGCCAAGACCGCGGGAGTTACTACGAGCAGTACTTC. Translation gives CASSQDRGSYYEQYF.

This clonotype was seen a handful of times. The chain has TRBV11-2 and TRBJ1-2; a weak D match, TRBD1 (6 bases). The germline V and J ends were trimmed by 0 bases and 1 base, with 18 bases remaining between them. CDR1 and CDR2 (germline): SGHAT, FQNNGV. This CDR3 spans 18 amino acids. CDR3 loop: CASSLDSRGAVDNYGYTF. CDR3 in DNA: TGTGCCAGCAGCTTAGATAGTCGGGGGGCGGTGGATAACTATGGCTACACCTTC.